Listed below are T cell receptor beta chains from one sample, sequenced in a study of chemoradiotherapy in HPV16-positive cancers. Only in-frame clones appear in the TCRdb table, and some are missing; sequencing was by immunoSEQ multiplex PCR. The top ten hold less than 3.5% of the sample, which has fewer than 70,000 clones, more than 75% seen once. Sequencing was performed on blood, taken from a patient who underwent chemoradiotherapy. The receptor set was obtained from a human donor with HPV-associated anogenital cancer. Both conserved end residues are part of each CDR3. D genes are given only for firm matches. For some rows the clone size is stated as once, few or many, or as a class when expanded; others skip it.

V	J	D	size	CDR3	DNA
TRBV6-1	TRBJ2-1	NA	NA	CASSEQGRYNEQFF	TGTGCCAGCAGTGAACAGGGACGCTACAATGAGCAGTTCTTC
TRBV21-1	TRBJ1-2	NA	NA	CASSKEEANYGYTF	TGTGCCAGCAGCAAAGAAGAAGCTAACTATGGCTACACCTTC
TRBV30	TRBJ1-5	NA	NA	CAWSPIQSGMSNQPQHF	TGTGCCTGGAGTCCTATACAGTCGGGAATGAGCAATCAGCCCCAGCATTTT
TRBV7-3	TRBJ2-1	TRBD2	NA	CASSYSGSRYNEQFF	TGTGCCAGCAGCTATAGCGGGAGTCGCTACAATGAGCAGTTCTTC
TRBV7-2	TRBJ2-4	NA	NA	CASSLSGLERDIQYF	TGTGCCAGCAGCTTGAGCGGCCTAGAAAGGGACATTCAGTACTTC
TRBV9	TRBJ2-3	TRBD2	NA	CASSPGTSGRGDTQYF	TGTGCCAGCAGCCCTGGGACTAGCGGGCGGGGAGATACGCAGTATTTT
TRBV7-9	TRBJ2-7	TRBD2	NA	CASSLALGRASYEQYF	TGTGCCAGCAGCTTAGCATTGGGGAGGGCCTCCTACGAGCAGTACTTC
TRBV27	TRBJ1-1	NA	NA	CASSHTGRDTEAFF	TGTGCCAGCAGTCACACGGGGAGGGACACTGAAGCTTTCTTT
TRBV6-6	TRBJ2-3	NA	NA	CASSRTDTQYF	TGTGCCAGCAGTAGGACAGATACGCAGTATTTT
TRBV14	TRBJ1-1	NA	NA	CASSLGGAPNTEAFF	TGTGCCAGCAGCCTAGGCGGAGCGCCGAACACTGAAGCTTTCTTT
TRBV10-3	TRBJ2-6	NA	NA	CATRESQSGANVLTF	TGTGCCACTAGGGAGAGTCAGAGTGGGGCCAACGTCCTGACTTTC
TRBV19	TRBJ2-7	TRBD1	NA	CASNGQPGGGYEQYF	TGTGCCAGTAACGGGCAACCAGGGGGCGGCTACGAGCAGTACTTC
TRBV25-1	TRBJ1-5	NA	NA	CASSEYGGINQPQHF	TGTGCCAGCAGTGAATATGGGGGGATCAATCAGCCCCAGCATTTT
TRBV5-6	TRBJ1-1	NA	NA	CASSGNTEAFF	TGTGCCAGCAGCGGAAACACTGAAGCTTTCTTT
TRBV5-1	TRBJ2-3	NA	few	CASSWGGGGSDTQYF	TGCGCCAGCAGCTGGGGCGGTGGAGGTTCAGATACGCAGTATTTT
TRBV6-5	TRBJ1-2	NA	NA	CASKGRESYGYTF	TGTGCCAGCAAGGGCAGGGAGAGCTATGGCTACACCTTC
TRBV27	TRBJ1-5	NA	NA	CASSFRGVNQPQHF	TGTGCCAGCAGTTTCAGAGGGGTCAATCAGCCCCAGCATTTT
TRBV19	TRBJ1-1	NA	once	CASSIPPDSLDTEAFF	TGTGCCAGTAGTATCCCTCCCGACAGCTTGGACACTGAAGCTTTCTTT
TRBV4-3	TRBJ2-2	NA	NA	CASSREYTGELFF	TGCGCCAGCAGCCGAGAGTACACCGGGGAGCTGTTTTTT
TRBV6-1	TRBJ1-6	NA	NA	CASSEWENSPLHF	TGTGCCAGCAGTGAATGGGAGAATTCACCCCTCCACTTT
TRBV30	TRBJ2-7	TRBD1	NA	CASGTAYEQYF	TGTGCCTCAGGGACAGCCTACGAGCAGTACTTC
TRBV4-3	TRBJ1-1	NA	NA	CASSQSPRGRSSTEAFF	TGCGCCAGCAGCCAATCCCCTAGGGGCAGGTCTAGCACTGAAGCTTTCTTT
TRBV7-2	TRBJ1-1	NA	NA	CASSLARALNTEAFF	TGTGCCAGCAGCTTAGCGCGGGCCTTGAACACTGAAGCTTTCTTT
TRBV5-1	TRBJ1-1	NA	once	CASSLAGGRGGRTEAFF	TGCGCCAGCAGCTTGGCCGGAGGCAGGGGAGGTAGAACTGAAGCTTTCTTT
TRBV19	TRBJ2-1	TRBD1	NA	CASSTGTGGYNEQFF	TGTGCCAGTAGTACCGGGACAGGGGGCTACAATGAGCAGTTCTTC
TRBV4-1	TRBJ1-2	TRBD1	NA	CASSQDGRPGTVYGYTF	TGCGCCAGCAGCCAAGATGGCCGCCCCGGGACAGTCTATGGCTACACCTTC
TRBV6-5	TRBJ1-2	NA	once	CASSPKGYGYTF	TGTGCCAGCAGCCCCAAGGGCTATGGCTACACCTTC
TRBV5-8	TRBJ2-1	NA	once	CASSLVVGGSNEQFF	TGTGCCAGCAGCTTGGTTGTAGGGGGGAGCAATGAGCAGTTCTTC
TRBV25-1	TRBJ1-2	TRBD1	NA	CASSADRAGSYGYTF	TGTGCCAGCAGTGCAGACAGGGCCGGATCCTATGGCTACACCTTC
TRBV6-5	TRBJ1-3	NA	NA	CASSYRGPGTGNTIYF	TGTGCCAGCAGTTACAGGGGCCCAGGGACTGGAAACACCATATATTTT
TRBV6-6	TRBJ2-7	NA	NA	CASSSGSYEQYF	TGTGCCAGCAGCAGCGGGTCCTACGAGCAGTACTTC
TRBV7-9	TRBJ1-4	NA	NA	CASSLPVTGTNEKLFF	TGTGCCAGCAGCTTACCAGTAACTGGGACTAATGAAAAACTGTTTTTT